Listed below are T cell receptor beta chains from one sample, sequenced in a study of blood T cell repertoires in COVID-19. Here immunoSEQ multiplex PCR was the method, and the copy in TCRdb shows in-frame clones only, minus some. The sample consists of a few hundred thousand clones, about 85% of them appearing once. The source material was peripheral blood. The receptor source for this set is a woman aged 50 to 60 with COVID-19, enrolled during active disease. The CDR3 runs from the conserved cysteine through the conserved F or W. A D gene is named only where the DNA matches it firmly. Rows give clone size only sometimes, using once, few, many, or a class for an expanded clone.

J gene | D gene | V gene | clone size | CDR3 DNA | CDR3 protein
TRBJ1-4 | TRBD1 | TRBV19 | . | TGTGCCAGCCGACAGGGGCCGGATGAAAAACTGTTTTTT | CASRQGPDEKLFF
TRBJ2-2 | TRBD1 | TRBV19 | . | TGTGCCAGTAGTTCCCCGGGACAGGGTGAATCCGGGGAGCTGTTTTTT | CASSSPGQGESGELFF
TRBJ2-7 | TRBD2 | TRBV7-8 | . | TGTGCCAGCAGCGCAACTCCGGGACTAGCGGGTTCCTACGAGCAGTACTTC | CASSATPGLAGSYEQYF
TRBJ1-1 | . | TRBV12-2 | . | TGTGCAAGTCGCCCGGGGGGGAACACTGAAGCTTTCTTT | CASRPGGNTEAFF
TRBJ2-2 | . | TRBV5-1 | . | TGCGCCAGCAGCTTGTGGGGGCAGAACACCGGGGAGCTGTTTTTT | CASSLWGQNTGELFF
TRBJ2-1 | TRBD2 | TRBV4-1 | once | TGCGCCAGCAGCCAAGAGCGGGGGGGAGTTAATGAGCAGTTCTTC | CASSQERGGVNEQFF
TRBJ1-1 | TRBD1 | TRBV4-1 | . | TGCGCCAGCAGCCAAAAACAGGGGGCGGACACTGAAGCTTTCTTT | CASSQKQGADTEAFF
TRBJ1-2 | TRBD1 | TRBV7-3 | . | TGTGCCAGCAGCTCGGGGACAGGGGCTCCTCACTTC | CASSSGTGAPHF
TRBJ1-1 | TRBD1 | TRBV11-3 | . | TGTGCCAGCAGTCTGACAGGGATCACTGAAGCTTTCTTT | CASSLTGITEAFF
TRBJ1-6 | . | TRBV3-1/TRBV3-2 | . | TGTGCCAGCAGCCATCACCTACAGGGACGCAATTCACCCCTCCACTTT | CASSHHLQGRNSPLHF
TRBJ2-1 | TRBD2 | TRBV9 | . | TGTGCCAGCAGCGCGCGGGGGAGCTCCTACAATGAGCAGTTCTTC | CASSARGSSYNEQFF
TRBJ1-3 | TRBD1 | TRBV4-1 | . | TGCGCCAGCAGCCAAGATATCACAGGGGCTGGAAACACCATATATTTT | CASSQDITGAGNTIYF
TRBJ1-6 | . | TRBV3-1/TRBV3-2 | . | TGTGCCAGCAGCCAAGATACAGGGCGCGGGTATTCACCCCTCCACTTT | CASSQDTGRGYSPLHF
TRBJ1-6 | TRBD1 | TRBV7-2 | . | TGTGCCAGCAGCTCTCGACAGGGCTATTATTCACCCCTCCACTTT | CASSSRQGYYSPLHF
TRBJ2-7 | . | TRBV7-2 | . | TGTGCCAGCAGCTTAGGGGGCCTAGCGGAGCAGTACTTC | CASSLGGLAEQYF
TRBJ1-6 | . | TRBV6-2/TRBV6-3 | . | TGTGCCAGCAGTTACTCGAAACAGGGCGGATCACCCCTCCACTTT | CASSYSKQGGSPLHF
TRBJ1-5 | . | TRBV7-9 | . | TGTGCCAGCAGCGGCCAACAGGGTAATCAGCCCCAGCATTTT | CASSGQQGNQPQHF
TRBJ2-1 | TRBD2 | TRBV29-1 | once | TGCAGCGTTGAAGATCATCCTAGCGGGGGGGCCAGGCAGTTCTTC | CSVEDHPSGGARQFF
TRBJ2-3 | . | TRBV19 | . | TGTGCCAGTAGTAAAGGGACTCGTCGCCCAGATACGCAGTATTTT | CASSKGTRRPDTQYF
TRBJ1-2 | . | TRBV10-3 | . | TGTGCCATCACTAAAGACAGAGCCGCTAGTGGCTACACCTTC | CAITKDRAASGYTF
TRBJ1-3 | TRBD1 | TRBV6-1 | . | TGTGCCAGCAGTGCCCGGACAGGGGAAGTATCGGGAAACACCATATATTTT | CASSARTGEVSGNTIYF
TRBJ1-1 | . | TRBV10-3 | . | TGTGCCTCCATGAGGGACACTGAAGCTTTCTTT | CASMRDTEAFF
TRBJ2-5 | TRBD1 | TRBV5-4 | . | TGTGCCAGCAGCCCGCGACAGGGGATGGGAGAGACCCAGTACTTC | CASSPRQGMGETQYF
TRBJ1-1 | TRBD1 | TRBV30 | few | TGTGCCTGGGACAGGGCGAACACTGAAGCTTTCTTT | CAWDRANTEAFF
TRBJ1-1 | . | TRBV19 | . | TGTGCCAGTAGTATAGGGGCCTTGAACACTGAAGCTTTCTTT | CASSIGALNTEAFF
TRBJ1-3 | . | TRBV7-9 | . | TGTGCCAGCAGCTGCCAGCGGGAGGGACACTCTGGAAACACCATATATTTT | CASSCQREGHSGNTIYF
TRBJ1-1 | . | TRBV29-1 | . | TGCAGCTGTACAGGCGCTAGGGCTGAAGCTTTCTTT | CSCTGARAEAFF
TRBJ2-1 | TRBD1 | TRBV10-1 | . | TGCGCCAGCAGTGAGTTCGGTCGTCTCGACAGGGGGCTCGATGAGCAGTTCTTC | CASSEFGRLDRGLDEQFF
TRBJ1-6 | . | TRBV4-3 | . | TGCGCCAGCAGCCAAGTTGAGAGCTCCTATAATTCACCCCTCCACTTT | CASSQVESSYNSPLHF
TRBJ2-1 | TRBD2 | TRBV5-4 | . | TGTGCCAGCAGCTGGGGGACTAGCGGGGGTAGCAATGAGCAGTTCTTC | CASSWGTSGGSNEQFF
TRBJ2-7 | . | TRBV27 | . | TGTGCCAGCAGTTTATCTACCGCGGGTTTGAGCGAGCAGTACTTC | CASSLSTAGLSEQYF
TRBJ2-1 | TRBD1 | TRBV24-1 | . | TGTGCCACCAGTGATTTGGGGGACAGGGGTGATCCCTACAATGAGCAGTTCTTC | CATSDLGDRGDPYNEQFF
TRBJ1-5 | . | TRBV6-5 | once | TGTGCCAGCAGTTGGGACGGGAGAAATCAGCCCCAGCATTTT | CASSWDGRNQPQHF